These 2 T cell receptor beta chains came from one sample sequenced in a study of T cells in Graves' hyperthyroidism and ophthalmopathy. RNA transcripts provided the source from which TCR beta CDR3 regions were amplified. In the first-round RT-PCR of the TCR CDR3, the HTBI primer set was used. MiXCR, applied by TCRdb to the multiplex PCR reads, yields one record per CDR3 protein. This sample carries hundreds of thousands of distinct CDR3 sequences, roughly 15% of them seen once, and the ten largest clones take roughly a tenth. The sequenced sample was blood. The receptors stem from a woman younger than 30 with Graves' hyperthyroidism.

The rearrangement joins TRBV19 to TRBJ2-3; D is unresolved. The germline V gene encodes CDR1 LNHDA and CDR2 SQIVND (reference sequence). The V end lost 2 bases, the J end lost 6 bases, and 15 bases lay between the germline ends. The CDR3 runs 15 residues. This chain's CDR3 is CASSIRLPGADTQYF. DNA of the CDR3: TGTGCCAGTAGTATAAGACTCCCCGGCGCCGATACGCAGTATTTT.

This clonotype has a handful of counts. This rearrangement joins TRBV14 to TRBJ2-1; unclear D gene. CDR3 length: 14 amino acids. Germline assignment: CDR1 SGHDN and CDR2 FVKESK. V was trimmed by 1 base and J by 9 bases, leaving 13 bases between them. The CDR3 bases are TGTGCCAGCAGCCAAGTATTGGCCATTGGTGAGCAGTTCTTC. This translates into CASSQVLAIGEQFF.